A single sample gave rise to the 2 T cell receptor beta chains below, sequenced in a study of human T cells and chemical hapten exposure. MiXCR, run by TCRdb on the 5' RACE reads, gives a single entry per CDR3 protein. The data contain 80,000 or so distinct CDR3 sequences, more than 15% of them singletons. The template was total RNA from unfractionated whole blood. Receptors originate from a female donor in good health.

The J gene is TRBJ1-1, the V gene TRBV30; D ambiguous. Trimming removed 0 bases at V and 5 bases at J, with 7 bases between. The CDR3 has 12 amino acids. Germline CDR1 GTSNPN, CDR2 SVGIG (reference sequence). The CDR3 DNA follows: TGTGCCTGGAGTGTACTGGGGACTGAAGCTTTCTTT. Translation: CAWSVLGTEAFF. Variable domain in full (rest from reference TRBV30 and TRBJ1-1): SQTIHQWPATLVQPVGSPLSLECTVEGTSNPNLYWYRQAAGRGLQLLFYSVGIGQISSEVPQNLSASRPQDRQFILSSKKLLLSDSGFYLCAWSVLGTEAFFGQGTRLTVV.

Only a few counts were recorded for this clonotype. The chain joins TRBV6-5 to TRBJ1-3; D not certain. The V end was cut by 0 bases, the J end by 2 bases, with 8 bases between. The length of the CDR3 is 15 residues. Germline lookup yields CDR1 MNHEY and CDR2 SVGAGI. Written as DNA, the CDR3 is TGTGCCAGCAGTTACTCGAGGGTCACTGGAAACACCATATATTTT. Translation gives CASSYSRVTGNTIYF.